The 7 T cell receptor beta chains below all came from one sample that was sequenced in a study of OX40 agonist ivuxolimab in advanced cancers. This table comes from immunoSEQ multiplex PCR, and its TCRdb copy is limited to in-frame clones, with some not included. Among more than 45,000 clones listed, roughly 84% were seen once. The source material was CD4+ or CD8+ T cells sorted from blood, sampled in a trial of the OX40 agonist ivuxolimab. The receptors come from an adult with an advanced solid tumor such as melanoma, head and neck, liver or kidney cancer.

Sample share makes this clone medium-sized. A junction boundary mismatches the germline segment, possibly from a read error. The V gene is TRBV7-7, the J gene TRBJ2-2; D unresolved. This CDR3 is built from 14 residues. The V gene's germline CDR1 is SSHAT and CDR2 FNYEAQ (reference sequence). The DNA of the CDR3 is TGTGCTAGCAGCTTAGTTGCCAACACCGGGGAGCTGTTTTTT. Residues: CASSLVANTGELFF. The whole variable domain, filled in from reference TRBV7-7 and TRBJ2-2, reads GAGVSQSPRYKVTKRGQDVTLRCDPISSHATLYWYQQALGQGPEFLTYFNYEAQPDKSGLPSDRFSAERPEGSISTLTIQRTEQRDSAMYRCASSLVANTGELFFGEGSRLTVL.

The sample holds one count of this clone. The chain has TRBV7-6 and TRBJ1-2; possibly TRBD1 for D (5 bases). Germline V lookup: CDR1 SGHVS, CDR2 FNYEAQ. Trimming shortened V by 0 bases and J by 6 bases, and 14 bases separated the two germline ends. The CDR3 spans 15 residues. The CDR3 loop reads CASSLAPGTENGYTF. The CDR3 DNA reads TGTGCCAGCAGCTTAGCGCCGGGGACGGAGAATGGCTACACCTTC.

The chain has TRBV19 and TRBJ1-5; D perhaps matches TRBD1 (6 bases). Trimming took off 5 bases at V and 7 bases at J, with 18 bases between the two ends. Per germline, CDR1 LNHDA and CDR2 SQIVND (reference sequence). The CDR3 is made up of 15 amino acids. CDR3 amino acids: CASSARQVREQPQHF. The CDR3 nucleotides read TGTGCCAGTAGTGCAAGACAGGTAAGGGAGCAGCCCCAGCATTTT.

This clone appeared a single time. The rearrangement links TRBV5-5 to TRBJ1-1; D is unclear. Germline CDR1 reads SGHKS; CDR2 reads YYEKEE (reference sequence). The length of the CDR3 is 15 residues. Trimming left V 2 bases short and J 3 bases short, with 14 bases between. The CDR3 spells CASSFIGVRDTEAFF. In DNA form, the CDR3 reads TGTGCCAGCAGCTTTATTGGCGTTAGGGACACTGAAGCTTTCTTT.

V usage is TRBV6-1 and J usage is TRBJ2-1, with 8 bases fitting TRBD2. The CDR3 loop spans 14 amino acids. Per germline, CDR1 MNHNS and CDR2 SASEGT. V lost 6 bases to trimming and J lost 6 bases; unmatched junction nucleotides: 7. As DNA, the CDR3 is TGTGCCAGCAGAATGGGACTAGAGTTCAATGAGCAGTTCTTC. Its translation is CASRMGLEFNEQFF.

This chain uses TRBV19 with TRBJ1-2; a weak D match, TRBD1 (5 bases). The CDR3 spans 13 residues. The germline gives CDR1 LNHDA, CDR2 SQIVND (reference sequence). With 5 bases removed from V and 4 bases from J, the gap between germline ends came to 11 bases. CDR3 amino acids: CASSPTGVYGYTF. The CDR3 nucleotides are TGTGCCAGTAGTCCCACAGGAGTCTATGGCTACACCTTC.

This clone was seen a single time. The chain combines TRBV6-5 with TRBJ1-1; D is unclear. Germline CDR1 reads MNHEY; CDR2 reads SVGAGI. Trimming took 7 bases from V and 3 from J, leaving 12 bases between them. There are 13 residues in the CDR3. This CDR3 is CASTGRMDTEAFF. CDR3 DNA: TGTGCCAGCACGGGCAGAATGGACACTGAAGCTTTCTTT.